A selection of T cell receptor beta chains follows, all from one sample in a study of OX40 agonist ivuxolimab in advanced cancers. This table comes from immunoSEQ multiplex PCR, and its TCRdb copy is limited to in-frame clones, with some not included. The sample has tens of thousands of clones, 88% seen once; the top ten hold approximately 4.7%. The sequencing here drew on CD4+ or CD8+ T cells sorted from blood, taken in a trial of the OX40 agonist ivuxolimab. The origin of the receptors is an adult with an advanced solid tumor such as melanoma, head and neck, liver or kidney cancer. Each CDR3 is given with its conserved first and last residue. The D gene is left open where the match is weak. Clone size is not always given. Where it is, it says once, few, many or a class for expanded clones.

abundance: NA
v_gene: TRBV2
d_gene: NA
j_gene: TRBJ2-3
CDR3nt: TGTGCCACCAGTTTCGTAGTTAGCACAGATACGCAGTATTTT
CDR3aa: CATSFVVSTDTQYF

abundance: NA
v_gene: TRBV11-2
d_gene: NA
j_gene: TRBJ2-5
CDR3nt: TGTGCCAGCAGCTTAGGTCTCACGGAGCGAGAGACCCAGTACTTC
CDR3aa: CASSLGLTERETQYF

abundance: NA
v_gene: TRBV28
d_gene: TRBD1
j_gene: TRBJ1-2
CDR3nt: TGTGCCAGCAGTTTGCCCCACAGGGGCTATGGCTACACCTTC
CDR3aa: CASSLPHRGYGYTF

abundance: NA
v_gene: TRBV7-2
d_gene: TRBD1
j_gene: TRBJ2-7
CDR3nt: TGTGCCAGCAGCTTAGAACAAAGGACAGGGAGTTCCGAGCAGTACTTC
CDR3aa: CASSLEQRTGSSEQYF

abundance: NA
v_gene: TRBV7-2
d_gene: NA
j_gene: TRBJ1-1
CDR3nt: TGTGCCAGCAGCTTAGACAGCACTGAAGCTTTCTTT
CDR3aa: CASSLDSTEAFF

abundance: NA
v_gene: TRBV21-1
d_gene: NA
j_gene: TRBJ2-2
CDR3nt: TGTGCCAGCAGCAATGACAGGGGTAACACCGGGGAGCTGTTTTTT
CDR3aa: CASSNDRGNTGELFF

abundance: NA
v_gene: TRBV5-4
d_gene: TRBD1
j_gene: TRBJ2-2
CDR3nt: TGTGCCAGCAGCCCCGGACAGGGAAACACCGGGGAGCTGTTTTTT
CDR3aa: CASSPGQGNTGELFF

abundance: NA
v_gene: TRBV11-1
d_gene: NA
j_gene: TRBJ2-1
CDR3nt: TGTGCCAGCAGCTTACCCGGTGGTAATGAGCAGTTCTTC
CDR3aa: CASSLPGGNEQFF

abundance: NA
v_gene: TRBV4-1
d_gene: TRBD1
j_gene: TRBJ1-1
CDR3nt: TGCGCCAGCAGCCAAGAACAGGGGCTTTGGACTGAAGCTTTCTTT
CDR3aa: CASSQEQGLWTEAFF

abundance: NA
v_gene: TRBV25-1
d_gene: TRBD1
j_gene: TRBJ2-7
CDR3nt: TGTGCCAGCAGTGAATATAGGCAGGGGGAAAACGAGCAGTACTTC
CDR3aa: CASSEYRQGENEQYF

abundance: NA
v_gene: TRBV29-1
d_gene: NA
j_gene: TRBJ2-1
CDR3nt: TGCAGCGTTGACCCAGGATCTAAAGACAATGAGCAGTTCTTC
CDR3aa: CSVDPGSKDNEQFF

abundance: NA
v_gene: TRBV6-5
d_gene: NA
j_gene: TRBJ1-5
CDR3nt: TGTGCCAGCAGCGAATACAATCAGCCCCAGCATTTT
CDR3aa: CASSEYNQPQHF

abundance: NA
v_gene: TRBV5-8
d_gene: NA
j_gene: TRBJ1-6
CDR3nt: TGTGCCAGCAGCCTAATCTTGGGACCGGGATTTTCACCCCTCCACTTT
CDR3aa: CASSLILGPGFSPLHF

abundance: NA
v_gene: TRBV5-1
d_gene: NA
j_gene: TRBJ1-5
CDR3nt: TGCGCCAGCAGCATTGGTGGGGTAGAAAATCAGCCCCAGCATTTT
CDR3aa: CASSIGGVENQPQHF

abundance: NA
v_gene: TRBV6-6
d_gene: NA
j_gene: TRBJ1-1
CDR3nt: TGTGCCAGCAGAATAAATTCGGACACTGAAGCTTTCTTT
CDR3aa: CASRINSDTEAFF

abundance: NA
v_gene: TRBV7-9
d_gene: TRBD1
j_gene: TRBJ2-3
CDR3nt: TGTGCCAGCAGCTTTAGGGACAGTAGCACAGATACGCAGTATTTT
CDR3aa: CASSFRDSSTDTQYF

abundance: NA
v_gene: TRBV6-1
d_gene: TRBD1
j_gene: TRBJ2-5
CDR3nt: TGTGCCAGCAGACCAGGACAGGGGGCACTCGAGACCCAGTACTTC
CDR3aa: CASRPGQGALETQYF

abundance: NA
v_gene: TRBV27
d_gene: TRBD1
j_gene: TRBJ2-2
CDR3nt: TGTGCCAGCGGGTGGGACAGTCAAATAACCGGGGAGCTGTTTTTT
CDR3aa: CASGWDSQITGELFF

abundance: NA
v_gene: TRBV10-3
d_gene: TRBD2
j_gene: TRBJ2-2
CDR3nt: TGTGCCATCAGTGAGAGCGGGAGGTCTTTGACCGGGGAGCTGTTTTTT
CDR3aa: CAISESGRSLTGELFF

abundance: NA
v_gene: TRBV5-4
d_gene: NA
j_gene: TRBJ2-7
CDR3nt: TGTGCCAGCAGCTTGGGAAACGTCTACGAGCAGTACTTC
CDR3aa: CASSLGNVYEQYF

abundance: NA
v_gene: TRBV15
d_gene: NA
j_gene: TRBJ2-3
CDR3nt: TGTGCCACCAGCAGAGTAGGCCACGGCGCAGATACGCAGTATTTT
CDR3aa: CATSRVGHGADTQYF

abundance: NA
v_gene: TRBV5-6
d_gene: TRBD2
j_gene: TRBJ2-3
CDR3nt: TGTGCCAGCACCCAATCTCGGCGGGGGGGCCCAGATACGCAGTATTTT
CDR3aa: CASTQSRRGGPDTQYF

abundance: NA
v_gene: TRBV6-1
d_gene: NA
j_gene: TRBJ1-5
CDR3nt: TGTGCCAGCAGTGCAAAAATTAGCAATCAGCCCCAGCATTTT
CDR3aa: CASSAKISNQPQHF

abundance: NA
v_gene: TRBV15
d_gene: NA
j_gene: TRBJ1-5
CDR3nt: TGTGCCACCAGCAGAGATTTAATTGGGGGCAATCAGCCCCAGCATTTT
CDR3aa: CATSRDLIGGNQPQHF

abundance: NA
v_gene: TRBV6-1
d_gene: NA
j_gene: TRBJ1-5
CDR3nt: TGTGCCAGCAGTGAATGGACTAGCAATTATAGCAATCAGCCCCAGCATTTT
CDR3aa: CASSEWTSNYSNQPQHF

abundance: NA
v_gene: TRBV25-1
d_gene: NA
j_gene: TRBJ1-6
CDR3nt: TGTGCCAGCAGTGCTGATCGGCCAGGGCTCTATAATTCACCCCTCCACTTT
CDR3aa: CASSADRPGLYNSPLHF

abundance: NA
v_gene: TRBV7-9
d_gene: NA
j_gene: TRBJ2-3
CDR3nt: TGTGCCAGCAGCCGCAAGGGGTGGGCAGATACGCAGTATTTT
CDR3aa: CASSRKGWADTQYF

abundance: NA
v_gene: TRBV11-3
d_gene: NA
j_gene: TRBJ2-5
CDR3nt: TGTGCCAGCAGCCCCGGGACACAAGGAGAGACCCAGTACTTC
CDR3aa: CASSPGTQGETQYF

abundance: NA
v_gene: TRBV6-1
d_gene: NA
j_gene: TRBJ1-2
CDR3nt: TGTGCCAGCAGTGAAACAGGAACTACTAACTATGGCTACACCTTC
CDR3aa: CASSETGTTNYGYTF

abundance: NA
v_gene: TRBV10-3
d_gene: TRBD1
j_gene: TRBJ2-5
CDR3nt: TGTGCCATCAGTGAGTCGAGGGGGCTAACAGAGACCCAGTACTTC
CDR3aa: CAISESRGLTETQYF

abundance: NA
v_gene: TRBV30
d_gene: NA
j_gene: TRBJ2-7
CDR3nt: TGTGCCTGGAGTGGAGGCGGAAGCTCCTACGAGCAGTACTTC
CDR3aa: CAWSGGGSSYEQYF

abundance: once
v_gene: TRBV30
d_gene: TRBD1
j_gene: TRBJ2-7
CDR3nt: TGTGCCTGGAGAGCAGGGGGCTACGAGCAGTACTTC
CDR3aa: CAWRAGGYEQYF

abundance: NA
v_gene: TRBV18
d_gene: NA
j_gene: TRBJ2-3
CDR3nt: TGTGCCAGCTCAACTAAGTCAGATACGCAGTATTTT
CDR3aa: CASSTKSDTQYF

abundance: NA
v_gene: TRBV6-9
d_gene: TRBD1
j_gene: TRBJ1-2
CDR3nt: TGTGCCAGCAGTTTACAGGGGGCCTATGGCTACACCTTC
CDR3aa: CASSLQGAYGYTF

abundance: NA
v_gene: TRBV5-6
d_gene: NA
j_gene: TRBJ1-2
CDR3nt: TGTGCCAGCAGAGCGACAGGAGCCTATGGCTACACCTTC
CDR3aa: CASRATGAYGYTF

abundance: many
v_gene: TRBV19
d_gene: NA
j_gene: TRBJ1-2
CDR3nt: TGTGCCAGTAACGCATTTGAAAGGGGCTACACCTTC
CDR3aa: CASNAFERGYTF

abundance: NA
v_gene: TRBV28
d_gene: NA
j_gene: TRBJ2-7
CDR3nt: TGTGCCAGCAGAGTAGGACAGCACTACGAGCAGTACTTC
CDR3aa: CASRVGQHYEQYF

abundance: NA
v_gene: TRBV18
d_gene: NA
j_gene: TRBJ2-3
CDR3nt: TGTGCCAGCTCCGCCGGGACCTCGGGGGCTTTCCGGACGCAGTATTTT
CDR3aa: CASSAGTSGAFRTQYF

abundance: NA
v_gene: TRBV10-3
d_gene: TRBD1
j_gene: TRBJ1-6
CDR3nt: TGTGCCATCAGTGAGTCGCCGACAGGGAAGAGTTCACCCCTCCACTTT
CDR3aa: CAISESPTGKSSPLHF

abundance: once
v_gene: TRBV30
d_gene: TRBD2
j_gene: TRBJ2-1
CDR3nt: TGTGCCTGGAGTGTACACGGGGGGTTCTACAATGAGCAGTTCTTC
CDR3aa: CAWSVHGGFYNEQFF